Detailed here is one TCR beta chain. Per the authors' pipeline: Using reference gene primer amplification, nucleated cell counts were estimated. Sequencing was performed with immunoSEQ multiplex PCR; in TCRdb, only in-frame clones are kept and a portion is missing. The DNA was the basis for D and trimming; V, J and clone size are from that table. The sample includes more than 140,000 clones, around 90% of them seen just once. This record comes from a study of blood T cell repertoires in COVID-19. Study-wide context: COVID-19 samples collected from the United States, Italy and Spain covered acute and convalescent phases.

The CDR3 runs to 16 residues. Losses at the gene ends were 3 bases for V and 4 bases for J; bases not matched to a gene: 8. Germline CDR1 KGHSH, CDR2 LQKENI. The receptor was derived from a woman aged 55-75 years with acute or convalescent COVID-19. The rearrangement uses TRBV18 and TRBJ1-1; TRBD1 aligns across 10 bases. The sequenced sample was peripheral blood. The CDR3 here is CASSPRGQGGGTEAFF. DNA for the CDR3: TGTGCCAGCTCACCCCGTGGACAGGGGGGCGGCACTGAAGCTTTCTTT.